These 20 T cell receptor beta chains originate from one sample sequenced in a study of blood T cell repertoires in COVID-19. Method: immunoSEQ multiplex PCR; TCRdb's copy keeps in-frame clones and lacks some. The profile shows some 64,000 clones, 55% to 80% of them singletons. The specimen was peripheral blood. The origin of the receptors is a woman aged 70-85 years with COVID-19, enrolled during active disease.

This clone was counted only a few times. CDR3 residues: CASSLTQRTGNYGYTF. CDR3 in DNA: TGTGCCAGCAGCTTAACCCAAAGGACAGGCAACTATGGCTACACCTTC. The chain has TRBV11-2 and TRBJ1-2; 7 bases match TRBD1. Per germline, CDR1 SGHAT and CDR2 FQNNGV. The CDR3 has 16 residues. V gave up 2 bases and J gave up 2 bases; unmatched junction bases: 8.

A few counts support this clone. This rearrangement joins TRBV5-8 to TRBJ1-2, with D tentatively TRBD1 (6 bases). CDR3 length equals 15 residues. Germline V lookup: CDR1 SGHTS, CDR2 YDEGEE. Trimming stripped 0 bases from V and 4 bases from J, with 13 bases between. The CDR3 sequence: CASSLAGAWGYGYTF. Here the CDR3 DNA reads TGTGCCAGCAGCTTGGCAGGGGCTTGGGGCTATGGCTACACCTTC. Full variable domain (rest looked up from reference TRBV5-8 and TRBJ1-2): EAGVTQSPTHLIKTRGQQATLRCSPISGHTSVYWYQQALGLGLQFLLWYDEGEERNRGNFPPRFSGRQFPNYSSELNVNALELEDSALYLCASSLAGAWGYGYTFGSGTRLTVV.

This clone was picked up a small number of times. The gene calls are TRBV19 and TRBJ2-5; a possible D gene is TRBD2 (6 bases). V gave up 4 bases and J gave up 5 bases, with 11 bases separating them. This CDR3 region has 13 residues. Germline V CDR1 and CDR2: LNHDA, SQIVND (reference sequence). In DNA form, the CDR3 reads TGTGCCAGTAGTAATCTAGCGACGGAGACCCAGTACTTC. Its translation: CASSNLATETQYF.

The gene calls are TRBV6-2 or TRBV6-3 and TRBJ2-7; the D gene is possibly TRBD2 (5 bases). Trimming shortened V by 4 bases and J by 0 bases, and 10 bases separated the two germline ends. The CDR3 totals 14 residues. Germline V gene data show CDR1 as MNHEY and CDR2 as SVGEGT. The DNA of the CDR3 is TGTGCCAGCAGTTCCGGACTGAGCTCCTACGAGCAGTACGTC. Residues: CASSSGLSSYEQYV.

Only a few counts were recorded for this clone. V and J are TRBV2 and TRBJ1-1; TRBD1 matches at 8 bases. The trim removed 8 bases at V and 4 bases at J, leaving 6 bases unmatched. The CDR3 is 13 amino acids. From germline, CDR1 is SNHLY and CDR2 FYNNEI. The CDR3 here is CASSGGEGTEAFF. The CDR3 DNA reads TGTGCCAGCTCAGGGGGCGAGGGCACTGAAGCTTTCTTT.

V usage is TRBV5-1 and J usage is TRBJ2-1; 7 bases map to TRBD2. The J segment lost 7 bases and the V segment lost 2 bases, leaving 12 bases of the junction unmatched. The CDR3 sequence is 16 residues long. CDR1 is SGHRS and CDR2 is YFSETQ in the germline V gene. The DNA of the CDR3 is TGCGCCAGCAGCTTATTACCTCGGACCGGGGGGAATGAGCAGTTCTTC. It codes for CASSLLPRTGGNEQFF.

This rearrangement joins TRBV4-3 to TRBJ2-1; the match to TRBD2 covers 9 bases. The V gene end was trimmed by 3 bases and the J gene end by 3 bases; junction bases not matched to a gene: 6. The germline gives CDR1 LGHNA, CDR2 YSLEER. The length of the CDR3 is 16 residues. CDR3: CASSQVAGGDYNEQFF. The CDR3 nucleotides are TGCGCCAGCAGCCAGGTTGCGGGGGGGGACTACAATGAGCAGTTCTTC.

The chain is built from TRBV19 and TRBJ1-5; D uncertain. From germline, CDR1 is LNHDA and CDR2 SQIVND (reference sequence). This CDR3 comprises 13 residues. The ends were cut back, 5 bases at V and 0 bases at J, with 5 bases in the middle. CDR3 sequence reads: CASSSDSNQPQHF. The CDR3 DNA reads TGTGCCAGTAGTTCAGATAGCAATCAGCCCCAGCATTTT.

The V and J genes are TRBV27 and TRBJ2-1, with D tentatively TRBD1 (6 bases). This CDR3 contains 17 residues. Germline V gene sequence: CDR1 MNHEY, CDR2 SMNVEV (reference sequence). V shed 6 bases and J shed 0 bases, with 18 bases lying between them. The DNA for the CDR3 is TGTGCCAGCAGAATGGGGGCAGGGATAAGCTCCTACAATGAGCAGTTCTTC. Protein: CASRMGAGISSYNEQFF.

J is TRBJ1-2 and V is TRBV6-2 or TRBV6-3; D call uncertain. Trimming removed 5 bases from V and 1 base from J, with 14 bases in between. The V gene's germline CDR1 is MNHEY and CDR2 SVGEGT. This CDR3 has 15 amino acids. CDR3 amino acids: CASSIRRGFNYGYTF. In DNA form, the CDR3 reads TGTGCCAGCAGTATCCGTCGGGGTTTTAACTATGGCTACACCTTC.

This clone was observed a single time. The rearrangement joins TRBV11-3 to TRBJ2-1; D might be TRBD1 (6 bases). CDR1 is SGHNT and CDR2 is YENEEA in the germline V gene. CDR3 length: 13 residues. Trimming stripped 4 bases from V and 5 bases from J, with 9 bases between. The CDR3 is CASSSGTNNEQFF. Here the CDR3 DNA reads TGTGCCAGCAGCTCCGGGACAAACAATGAGCAGTTCTTC.

Sample share makes this clone medium-sized. Written as DNA, the CDR3 is TGTGCCAGCAGTGAATTCGTAGGGGACAATGAGCAGTTCTTC. Protein product: CASSEFVGDNEQFF. This chain joins TRBV2 and TRBJ2-1, with a tentative D call TRBD1 (5 bases). CDR1 SNHLY and CDR2 FYNNEI come from the germline V gene. The CDR3 contains 14 residues. Between the trimmed V and J ends, which lost 2 bases and 5 bases, there was a span of 10 bases. Based on the CDR3 plus reference TRBV2 and TRBJ2-1, the full variable domain is EPEVTQTPSHQVTQMGQEVILRCVPISNHLYFYWYRQILGQKVEFLVSFYNNEISEKSEIFDDQFSVERPDGSNFTLKIRSTKLEDSAMYFCASSEFVGDNEQFFGPGTRLTVL.

The rearrangement joins TRBV5-1 to TRBJ2-1; D is unclear. With 0 bases removed from V and 8 bases from J, the gap between germline ends came to 9 bases. Germline CDR1 and CDR2: SGHRS and YFSETQ. CDR3 size: 13 residues. CDR3 coding DNA: TGCGCCAGCAGCTTGGGGCCCGAGGATGAGCAGTTCTTC. Translating gives CASSLGPEDEQFF.

This clone was detected once. This chain uses TRBV7-3 with TRBJ1-6; D might be TRBD1 (5 bases). Trimming cost V 5 bases and J 2 bases, with 16 bases left between them. The CDR3 is 17 amino acids. Looked up from germline, CDR1 is SGHTA and CDR2 is FQGTGA. The CDR3 sequence: CASSPQPRQTYNSPLHF. DNA for the CDR3: TGTGCCAGCAGCCCCCAACCACGACAGACCTATAATTCACCCCTCCACTTT.

This clone has just one count. This sequence joins TRBV11-3 and TRBJ1-6, with D unclear. This CDR3 spans 14 amino acids. Trimming removed 1 base at V and 8 bases at J, with 9 bases between. CDR1 is SGHNT and CDR2 is YENEEA in the germline V gene. The CDR3 reads CASSLGAIDSPLHF. Written as DNA, the CDR3 is TGTGCCAGCAGCTTAGGGGCTATCGATTCACCCCTCCACTTT.

This clone was picked up many times. The rearrangement joins TRBV10-3 to TRBJ2-7, with D possibly matching TRBD1 (5 bases). Germline CDR1 and CDR2: ENHRY and SYGVKD. The germline V and J ends were trimmed by 2 bases and 0 bases, with 5 bases remaining between them. This CDR3 is built from 13 residues. CDR3 DNA: TGTGCCATCAGTGAGGGACACTCCTACGAGCAGTACTTC. Translating gives CAISEGHSYEQYF.

The V gene is TRBV7-9, the J gene TRBJ1-2, with TRBD1 as a possible D gene (5 bases). Germline values: CDR1 SEHNR, CDR2 FQNEAQ (reference sequence). The CDR3 has 14 amino acids. Trimming cost V 1 base and J 0 bases, with 6 bases left between them. The CDR3 region is CASSLEGTNYGYTF. The CDR3 nucleotides are TGTGCCAGCAGCTTAGAGGGGACTAACTATGGCTACACCTTC.

The rearrangement links TRBV4-3 to TRBJ2-1, with D perhaps TRBD2 (6 bases). Trimming stripped 4 bases from V and 0 bases from J, with 13 bases between. The CDR3 is 16 amino acids. Germline V gene sequence: CDR1 LGHNA, CDR2 YSLEER. CDR3: CASSPSDGSSYNEQFF. The CDR3 DNA follows: TGCGCCAGCAGCCCGTCGGACGGGAGCTCCTACAATGAGCAGTTCTTC.

V is TRBV7-2 and J is TRBJ1-2, with D possibly being TRBD1 (5 bases). CDR1 SGHTA and CDR2 FQGNSA come from the germline V gene. The V and J ends lost 1 base and 1 base respectively, with 10 bases between them. The CDR3 consists of 15 residues. The CDR3 loop is CASSLGQSSNYGYTF. CDR3 DNA sequence: TGTGCCAGCAGCTTAGGACAGAGCAGTAACTATGGCTACACCTTC.

The V and J genes are TRBV6-7 and TRBJ2-1, with a tentative D call TRBD2 (5 bases). TRBV6-7 is classed as an ORF, of uncertain function. The V and J ends lost 11 bases and 4 bases respectively, with 15 bases between them. The CDR3 consists of 13 residues. The chain's CDR3 is CAGRDSVYNEQFF. The CDR3 DNA sequence: TGTGCCGGCCGTGATAGCGTGTACAATGAGCAGTTCTTC.